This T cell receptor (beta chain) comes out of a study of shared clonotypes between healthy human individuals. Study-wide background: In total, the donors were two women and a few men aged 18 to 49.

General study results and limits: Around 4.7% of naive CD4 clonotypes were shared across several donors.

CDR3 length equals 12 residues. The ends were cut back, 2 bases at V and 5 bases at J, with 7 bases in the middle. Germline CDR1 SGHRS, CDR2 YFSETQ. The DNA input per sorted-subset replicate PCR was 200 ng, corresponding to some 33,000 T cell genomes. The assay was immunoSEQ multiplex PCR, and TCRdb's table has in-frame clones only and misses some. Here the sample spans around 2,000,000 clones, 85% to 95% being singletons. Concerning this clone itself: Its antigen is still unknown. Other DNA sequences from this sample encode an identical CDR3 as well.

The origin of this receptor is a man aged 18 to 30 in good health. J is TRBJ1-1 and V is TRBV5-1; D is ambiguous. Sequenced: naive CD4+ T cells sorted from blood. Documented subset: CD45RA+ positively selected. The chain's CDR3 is CASSFTGTEAFF. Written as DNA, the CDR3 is TGCGCCAGCAGCTTCACGGGAACTGAAGCTTTCTTT.